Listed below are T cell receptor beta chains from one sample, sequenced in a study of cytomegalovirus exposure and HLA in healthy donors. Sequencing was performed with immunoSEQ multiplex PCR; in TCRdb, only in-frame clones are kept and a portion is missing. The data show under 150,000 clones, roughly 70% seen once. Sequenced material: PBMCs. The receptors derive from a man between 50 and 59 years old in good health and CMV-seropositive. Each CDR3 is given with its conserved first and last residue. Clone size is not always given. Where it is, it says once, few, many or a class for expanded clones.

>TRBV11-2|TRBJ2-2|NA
CASSSGVSGELFF
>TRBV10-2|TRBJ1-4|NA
CASREGSAGEKLFF
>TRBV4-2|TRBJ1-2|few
CASSQESGGNYGYTF
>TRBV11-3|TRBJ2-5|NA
CASSLAGGAGETQYF
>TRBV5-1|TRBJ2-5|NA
CASSLAGRGGGQETQYF
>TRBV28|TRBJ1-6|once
CASSWTGTLHF
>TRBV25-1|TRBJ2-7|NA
CASQGRARDRAYEQYF
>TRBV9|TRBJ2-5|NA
CASSVGGAGETQYF
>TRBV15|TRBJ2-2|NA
CATSMTGPGTGELFF
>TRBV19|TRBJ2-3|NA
CASSIGQGTDTQYF
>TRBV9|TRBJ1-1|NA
CASSKGGFEAFF
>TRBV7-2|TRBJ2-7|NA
CASSSNRGSYEQYF
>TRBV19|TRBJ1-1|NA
CASSMKGAHEAFF
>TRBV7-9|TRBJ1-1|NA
CASSLVAGLNTEAFF
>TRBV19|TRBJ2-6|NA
CASKEVSGANVLTF
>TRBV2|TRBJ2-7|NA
CASSKTSNEQYF
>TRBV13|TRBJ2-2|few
CASSLTPRDRGPGELFF
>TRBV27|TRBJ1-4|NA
CASSLTGGDEKLFF
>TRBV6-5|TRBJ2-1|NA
CATSQGREYEQFF
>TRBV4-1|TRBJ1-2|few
CASSFPGQDYYGYTF